This TCR beta chain is drawn from a study of blood T cells in healthy people across ages. Study-wide results and caveats: Samples with more naive T cells showed higher observed beta diversity.

As regards this clonotype: Its antigen remains unknown.

The CDR3 extends over 12 amino acids. Germline V gene lookup returns CDR1 DFQATT and CDR2 SNEGSKA (reference sequence). The V end was cut by 8 bases, the J end by 5 bases, with 15 bases between. PBMCs were isolated at a quantity of at least 6.5 million per sample. Sample-barcoded 5' priming and a J-beta primer mix drove a second PCR of roughly 7 to 11 cycles. TCRdb fed the 5' RACE reads into MiXCR, producing one record per CDR3 protein. The data hold approximately 2,000,000 distinct CDR3 sequences, with 30% to 40% observed a single time. The TCR was taken from a human donor in good health. The chain carries TRBV20-1 and TRBJ1-1; D gene uncertain. The sequenced material came from blood. CDR3 region: CSLLLRNTEAFF. The CDR3, as DNA: TGCAGTCTTCTGCTACGGAATACTGAAGCTTTCTTT.